The 27 T cell receptor beta chains listed next were all sequenced from one sample in a study of blood T cell repertoires in COVID-19. Profiled with immunoSEQ multiplex PCR; TCRdb holds only in-frame clones, not every one. Among tens of thousands of clones, 85% were seen once, and the ten largest hold around 38%. Sequenced material: peripheral blood. These receptors originate from an elderly man with acute or convalescent COVID-19.

The chain combines TRBV4-2 with TRBJ2-1, with 8 bases that match TRBD2. The CDR3 is 16 amino acids. V lost 0 bases to trimming and J lost 5 bases; unmatched junction nucleotides: 6. Germline V lookup: CDR1 LGHNA, CDR2 YNFKEQ. The CDR3 loop is CASSQDGAGVNNEQFF. CDR3 in DNA: TGTGCCAGCAGCCAAGACGGAGCGGGAGTTAACAATGAGCAGTTCTTC.

The rearrangement links TRBV19 to TRBJ2-1; 15 nucleotides align to TRBD2. The ends lost 3 bases at V and 8 bases at J; junction bases unmatched: 2. There are 15 residues in the CDR3. The germline V gene encodes CDR1 LNHDA and CDR2 SQIVND (reference sequence). CDR3 protein: CASSMGLAGGDEQFF. CDR3 nucleotides: TGTGCCAGTAGTATGGGACTAGCGGGAGGTGATGAGCAGTTCTTC.

V usage is TRBV21-1 and J usage is TRBJ2-7; TRBD2, the table's D call, was not compared with the DNA. TRBV21-1 has pseudogene status. The CDR3 runs to 17 residues. CDR3 residues: CASSKVVLAVHPYEQYF. For the CDR3, the DNA is TGTGCCAGCAGCAAAGTTGTTCTAGCGGTACATCCCTACGAGCAGTACTTC.

The V call is TRBV5-1, the J call TRBJ2-1; D remains ambiguous. Between the trimmed V and J ends, which lost 4 bases and 0 bases, there was a span of 14 bases. The germline V gene encodes CDR1 SGHRS and CDR2 YFSETQ. The CDR3 is made up of 16 amino acids. The CDR3: CASSEEGTLSYNEQFF. For the CDR3, the DNA is TGCGCCAGCAGCGAGGAAGGCACCCTCTCCTACAATGAGCAGTTCTTC.

Of note for this clone: Because it lacks the conserved phenylalanine or tryptophan at the end, this CDR3 is likely a read error. It is unclear where the CDR3 begins or ends on the DNA, so no DNA is shown, and the CDR3 is as TCRdb lists it. The chain recombines TRBV6-6 with TRBJ2-7; TRBD2, the table's D call, lacks a check against the DNA. The CDR3 region is 12 residues in length, termini included. Germline V gene lookup returns CDR1 MNHNY and CDR2 SVGAGI (reference sequence). The CDR3: CASSPGTSGRSL.

V and J are TRBV9 and TRBJ2-2, with 8 bases identical to TRBD1. J gave up 5 bases and V 10 bases, and 4 bases lay outside the gene matches. CDR1 and CDR2 (germline): SGDLS, YYNGEE. The CDR3 runs 12 residues. This CDR3 reads CASGGVTGELFF. The CDR3 DNA sequence: TGTGCCTCAGGGGGCGTAACCGGGGAGCTGTTTTTT.

This clone was counted once. The V call is TRBV15, the J call TRBJ2-7; 9 positions agree with TRBD2. V shed 0 bases and J 0 bases; nucleotides not matched to a gene: 3. Germline CDR1 is LNHNV and CDR2 is YYDKDF (reference sequence). This CDR3 has 16 residues. The CDR3 spells CATSRDTTSGSYEQYF. CDR3 nucleotides: TGTGCCACCAGCAGAGATACGACTAGCGGCTCCTACGAGCAGTACTTC.

V usage is TRBV28 and J usage is TRBJ1-4, with D hard to call. Trimming cost V 5 bases and J 7 bases, with 5 bases left between them. Germline V gives CDR1 MDHEN, CDR2 SYDVKM. The CDR3 loop spans 11 amino acids. CDR3 amino acids: CASSTREKLFF. The CDR3 nucleotides are TGTGCCAGCAGTACACGTGAAAAACTGTTTTTT.

The chain combines TRBV21-1 with TRBJ2-7; TRBD2, the table's D call, was not compared with the DNA. TRBV21-1 is annotated as a pseudogene. The CDR3 sequence is 16 residues long. The CDR3 sequence is CASSKALAGPPYEQYF. Written as DNA, the CDR3 is TGTGCCAGCAGCAAGGCGCTAGCGGGGCCTCCGTACGAGCAGTACTTC.

This clone is a singleton in its sample. The V and J genes are TRBV9 and TRBJ2-5; no clear D gene. Trimming pared 2 bases from V and 2 bases from J, leaving 7 bases between. The CDR3 consists of 13 residues. Germline loops: CDR1 SGDLS, CDR2 YYNGEE. The CDR3 bases are TGTGCCAGCAGCGTGGGCCTTCAAGAGACCCAGTACTTC. This sequence encodes CASSVGLQETQYF. Supplemented by reference TRBV9 and TRBJ2-5, the full variable domain reads DSGVTQTPKHLITATGQRVTLRCSPRSGDLSVYWYQQSLDQGLQFLIQYYNGEERAKGNILERFSAQQFPDLHSELNLSSLELGDSALYFCASSVGLQETQYFGPGTRLLVL.

The genes are TRBV5-1 and TRBJ2-3, with 16 positions matching TRBD2. The ends lost 3 bases at V and 4 bases at J; junction bases unmatched: 8. The germline V gene has CDR1 SGHRS and CDR2 YFSETQ. The CDR3 contains 18 residues. Written as DNA, the CDR3 is TGCGCCAGCAGCTCGGGACTAGCGGGAGGGAAACCCCCAGATACGCAGTATTTT. It codes for CASSSGLAGGKPPDTQYF.

This clone has just one count. This CDR3 is CASSLRLAGPYEQYF. The CDR3, as DNA: TGTGCCAGCAGTTTAAGACTAGCGGGACCCTACGAGCAGTACTTC. This chain uses TRBV27 with TRBJ2-7, with 11 bases identical to TRBD2. V shed 2 bases and J 2 bases; nucleotides not matched to a gene: 2. The CDR3 has 15 residues. Germline CDR1 and CDR2: MNHEY and SMNVEV (reference sequence).

This clone was seen just once. The V gene is TRBV29-1, the J gene TRBJ2-3; 8 bases are a match to TRBD1. From germline, CDR1 is SQVTM and CDR2 ANQGSEA. The ends lost 4 bases at V and 2 bases at J; junction bases unmatched: 5. CDR3 length equals 14 residues. The CDR3 loop reads CSVAGQVITDTQYF. For the CDR3, the DNA is TGCAGCGTTGCGGGACAGGTGATCACAGATACGCAGTATTTT.

This sequence joins TRBV11-3 and TRBJ2-3; D remains ambiguous. This CDR3 region has 12 residues. CDR1 is SGHNT, CDR2 YENEEA, per germline. V lost 5 bases, J lost 5 bases, and 8 bases lay in between. CDR3 DNA sequence: TGTGCCAGCAGCCAAGCTAGAGATACGCAGTATTTT. This encodes CASSQARDTQYF.

The rearrangement joins TRBV19 to TRBJ1-3; 8 bases are a match to TRBD1. The trim removed 3 bases at V and 2 bases at J, leaving 6 bases unmatched. The CDR3 extends over 16 amino acids. Germline V gene sequence: CDR1 LNHDA, CDR2 SQIVND (reference sequence). CDR3 residues: CASSMQGAVTGNTIYF. The CDR3 DNA reads as TGTGCCAGTAGTATGCAGGGGGCTGTTACTGGAAACACCATATATTTT.

The chain employs TRBV3-1 (or the pseudogene TRBV3-2) and TRBJ2-2, with 10 bases identical to TRBD2. CDR1 is LGHDT and CDR2 is YNNKEL in the germline V gene (reference sequence). The CDR3 is 17 amino acids. The junction had 6 bases not matched to a gene; V was cut back by 0 bases and J by 5 bases. In nucleotides, the CDR3 is TGTGCCAGCAGCCAAGAAATCCAGCGGGAGGGAACCGGGGAGCTGTTTTTT. Translated: CASSQEIQREGTGELFF.

The J gene is TRBJ2-5, the V gene TRBV6-5; a weak D match, TRBD2 (6 bases). CDR1 and CDR2 (germline): MNHEY, SVGAGI. The CDR3 length is 14 residues. The V gene lost 6 bases and the J gene lost 4 bases, with 15 bases spanning the gap. The CDR3 DNA is TGTGCCAGCAGCCGGGGGACGTTCTTAGAGACCCAGTACTTC. This encodes CASSRGTFLETQYF.

The J gene is TRBJ2-1, the V gene TRBV29-1; D perhaps matches TRBD1 (5 bases). CDR1 SQVTM and CDR2 ANQGSEA come from the germline V gene. This CDR3 is built from 9 residues. The ends were cut back, 6 bases at V and 8 bases at J, with 5 bases in the middle. The CDR3 is CSVGDEQFF. The CDR3 DNA reads as TGCAGCGTAGGGGATGAGCAGTTCTTC.

V and J are TRBV3-1 (or the pseudogene TRBV3-2) and TRBJ1-5, with TRBD1 matching 8 bases. The CDR3 has 15 amino acids. V dropped 3 bases and J dropped 0; count of bases not matched to a gene: 1. CDR1 and CDR2 (germline): LGHDT, YNNKEL (reference sequence). The DNA of the CDR3 is TGTGCCAGCAGCCAGACAGGGGATAGCAATCAGCCCCAGCATTTT. Translated: CASSQTGDSNQPQHF.

This rearrangement joins TRBV19 to TRBJ1-1; TRBD1 is a possible D gene (5 bases). Germline assignment: CDR1 LNHDA and CDR2 SQIVND (reference sequence). Trimming stripped 4 bases from V and 7 bases from J, with 10 bases between. This CDR3 has 12 residues. CDR3: CASSTGTVEAFF. CDR3 sequence (DNA): TGTGCCAGTAGTACTGGGACTGTTGAAGCTTTCTTT.

The chain links TRBV5-8 to TRBJ1-2; tentatively, D is TRBD1 (6 bases). The CDR3 contains 13 residues. The V end lost 2 bases, the J end lost 7 bases, and 12 bases lay between the germline ends. Per germline, CDR1 SGHTS and CDR2 YDEGEE. CDR3 region: CASSFRGSLGYTF. In DNA, the CDR3 is TGTGCCAGCAGCTTCAGGGGTTCGCTTGGCTACACCTTC.

The chain couples TRBV19 to TRBJ2-5; D may be TRBD1 (6 bases). The V and J ends lost 2 bases and 5 bases respectively, with 12 bases between them. Germline lookup yields CDR1 LNHDA and CDR2 SQIVND (reference sequence). The CDR3 length is 14 residues. The DNA for the CDR3 is TGTGCCAGTAGTATACAAAACAGGGAGGAGACCCAGTACTTC. Protein product: CASSIQNREETQYF. Using reference TRBV19 and TRBJ2-5 for the parts outside the CDR3, the full variable domain is DGGITQSPKYLFRKEGQNVTLSCEQNLNHDAMYWYRQDPGQGLRLIYYSQIVNDFQKGDIAEGYSVSREKKESFPLTVTSAQKNPTAFYLCASSIQNREETQYFGPGTRLLVL.

The sample holds a few counts of this clone. V usage is TRBV4-2 and J usage is TRBJ2-5, with 7 nucleotides matching TRBD1. Per germline, CDR1 LGHNA and CDR2 YNFKEQ. Trimming took 2 bases from V and 2 from J; bases not matched to a gene: 8. The CDR3 sequence is 16 residues long. The CDR3 nucleotides read TGTGCCAGCAGCCAAACGACAGGGTTTAGTCAAGAGACCCAGTACTTC. Its protein product is CASSQTTGFSQETQYF.

The chain combines TRBV5-1 with TRBJ2-2, with 8 nucleotides matching TRBD1. V dropped 3 bases and J dropped 0; count of bases not matched to a gene: 13. Germline-derived CDR1 and CDR2 are SGHRS and YFSETQ. The CDR3 sequence is 19 residues long. CDR3 in amino acids: CASSSRTGTIPSNTGELFF. In DNA, the CDR3 is TGCGCCAGCAGCTCCCGGACAGGGACCATACCGTCGAACACCGGGGAGCTGTTTTTT.

This clone was detected a few times. The chain carries TRBV5-4 and TRBJ1-2; 10 nucleotides line up with TRBD1. Trimming cost V 3 bases and J 3 bases; bases outside gene matches: 5. Per germline, CDR1 SGHNT and CDR2 YYREEE (reference sequence). The CDR3 consists of 15 residues. The CDR3 here is CASSWGQGRDYGYTF. The CDR3 region has the DNA TGTGCCAGCAGCTGGGGACAGGGGAGAGACTATGGCTACACCTTC.

The chain uses TRBV19 and TRBJ2-3, with 14 bases fitting TRBD2. V lost 2 bases, J lost 4 bases, and 11 bases stayed unmatched. Germline V gene lookup returns CDR1 LNHDA and CDR2 SQIVND (reference sequence). The CDR3 spans 19 residues. In DNA form, the CDR3 reads TGTGCCAGTAGTATATCGACTAGCGGGAGGGCCTTTCCTCCAGATACGCAGTATTTT. This translates into CASSISTSGRAFPPDTQYF.

The chain has TRBV7-9 and TRBJ1-6; D gene unclear. The CDR3 totals 14 residues. V was cut by 3 bases and J by 8 bases, with 11 bases left in between. Germline-derived CDR1 and CDR2 are SEHNR and FQNEAQ (reference sequence). The DNA for the CDR3 is TGTGCCAGCAGCTTCCCGATAGTGGATTCACCCCTCCACTTT. It specifies CASSFPIVDSPLHF.